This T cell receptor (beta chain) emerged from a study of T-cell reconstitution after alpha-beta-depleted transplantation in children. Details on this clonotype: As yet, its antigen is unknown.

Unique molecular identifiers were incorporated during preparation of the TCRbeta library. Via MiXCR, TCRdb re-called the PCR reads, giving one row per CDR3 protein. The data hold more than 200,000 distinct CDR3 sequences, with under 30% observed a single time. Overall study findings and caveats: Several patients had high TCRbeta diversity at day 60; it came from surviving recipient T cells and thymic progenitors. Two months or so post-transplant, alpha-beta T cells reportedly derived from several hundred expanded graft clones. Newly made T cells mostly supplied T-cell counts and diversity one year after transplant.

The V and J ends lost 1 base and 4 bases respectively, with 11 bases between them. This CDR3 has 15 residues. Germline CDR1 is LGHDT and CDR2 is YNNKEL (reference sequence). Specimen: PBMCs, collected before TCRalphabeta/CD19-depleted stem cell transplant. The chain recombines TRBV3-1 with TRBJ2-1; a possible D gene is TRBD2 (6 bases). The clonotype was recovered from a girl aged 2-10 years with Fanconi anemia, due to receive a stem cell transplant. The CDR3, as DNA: TGTGCCAGCAGCCAAGGCGGGACTGATTACAATGAGCAGTTCTTC. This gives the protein CASSQGGTDYNEQFF.